The TCR beta chain described here comes from a study of early stage breast cancer tumors. Study-wide context: Invasive lobular carcinomas made up about 35% of the 12 ER+/PR+/HER2- tumors. Findings and limits, study-wide: Functional markers like CD4, CD8 and FOXP3 were missed in bulk sequencing.

In the case of this clone: Its antigen remains unknown.

Each sample had two DNA replicates, roughly 0.48 ug blood or roughly 1.6 ug tissue. Using immunoSEQ multiplex PCR, the repertoire was profiled, and TCRdb retains in-frame clones only, with some absent. The sample carries about 28,000 clones, approximately 80% recorded once. Germline CDR1 and CDR2: SQVTM and ANQGSEA. The CDR3 is made up of 12 amino acids. Trimming removed 7 bases at V and 1 base at J, with 10 bases between. The material sequenced was blood. V gene TRBV29-1 combines with J gene TRBJ1-1; the D is unclear. This TCR was recovered from a person in their sixties with breast cancer. CDR3 in amino acids: CSAMEGNTEAFF. CDR3 DNA sequence: TGCAGCGCCATGGAGGGGAACACTGAAGCTTTCTTT.